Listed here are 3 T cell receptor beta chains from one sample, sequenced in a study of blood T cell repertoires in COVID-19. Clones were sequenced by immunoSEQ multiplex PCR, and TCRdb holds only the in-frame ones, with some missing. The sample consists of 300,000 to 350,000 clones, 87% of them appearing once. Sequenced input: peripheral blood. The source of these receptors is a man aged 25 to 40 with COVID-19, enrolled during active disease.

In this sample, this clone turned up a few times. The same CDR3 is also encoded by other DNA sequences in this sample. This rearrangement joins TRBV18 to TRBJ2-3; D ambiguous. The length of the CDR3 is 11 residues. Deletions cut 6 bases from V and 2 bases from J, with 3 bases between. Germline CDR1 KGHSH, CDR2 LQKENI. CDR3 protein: CASSYTDTQYF. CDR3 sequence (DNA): TGTGCCAGCTCGTACACAGATACGCAGTATTTT. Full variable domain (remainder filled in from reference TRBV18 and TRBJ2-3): NAGVMQNPRHLVRRRGQEARLRCSPMKGHSHVYWYRQLPEEGLKFMVYLQKENIIDESGMPKERFSAEFPKEGPSILRIQQVVRGDSAAYFCASSYTDTQYFGPGTRLTVL.

The CDR3 coding sequence is TGTGCCAGCAGCTTCTCTGGCGGGGGAGCGAACACCGGGGAGCTGTTTTTT. Translation: CASSFSGGGANTGELFF. The chain combines TRBV11-3 with TRBJ2-2; 7 bases are shared with TRBD2. Trimming cost V 3 bases and J 0 bases; bases outside gene matches: 7. Germline loops: CDR1 SGHNT, CDR2 YENEEA. There are 17 residues in the CDR3.

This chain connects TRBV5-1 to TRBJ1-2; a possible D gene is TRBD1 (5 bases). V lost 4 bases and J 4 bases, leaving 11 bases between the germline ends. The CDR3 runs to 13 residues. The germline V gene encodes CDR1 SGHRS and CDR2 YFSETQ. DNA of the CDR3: TGCGCCAGCAGCCCCGACAGTGGCTATGGCTACACCTTC. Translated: CASSPDSGYGYTF.